Following are 3 T cell receptor beta chains from one sample sequenced in a study of blood T cell repertoires in COVID-19. Only in-frame clones appear in the TCRdb table, and some are missing; sequencing was by immunoSEQ multiplex PCR. The table shows around 210,000 clones, with about 86% occurring only once. The specimen sequenced was peripheral blood. The origin of the receptors is a woman in her sixties or seventies with acute or convalescent COVID-19.

The rearrangement links TRBV5-5 to TRBJ1-1; D remains unclear. With 3 bases removed from V and 2 bases from J, the gap between germline ends came to 14 bases. The CDR3 spans 15 residues. The germline gives CDR1 SGHKS, CDR2 YYEKEE (reference sequence). The CDR3 here is CASSSELVANTEAFF. The DNA for the CDR3 is TGTGCCAGCAGCTCAGAATTGGTTGCCAACACTGAAGCTTTCTTT.

The chain carries TRBV2 and TRBJ1-2; 7 nucleotides agree with TRBD1. Trimming took 6 bases from V and 8 from J; bases not matched to a gene: 15. The CDR3 contains 15 residues. CDR1 SNHLY and CDR2 FYNNEI come from the germline V gene. The CDR3 here is CASRGRQGLLGGYTF. The CDR3, as DNA: TGTGCCAGCAGGGGAAGACAGGGTCTATTAGGAGGCTACACCTTC.

The rearrangement uses TRBV6-6 and TRBJ1-2, with 7 bases matching TRBD1. CDR3 size: 13 residues. Germline values: CDR1 MNHNY, CDR2 SVGAGI (reference sequence). The ends lost 6 bases at V and 4 bases at J; junction bases unmatched: 5. The CDR3 nucleotides read TGTGCCAGCAGCCCCGACAGGGCCTATGGCTACACCTTC. Its translation: CASSPDRAYGYTF.